This T cell receptor beta chain was recovered during a study of beta chain features in type 1 diabetes. cDNA synthesis used the whole RNA isolate, giving expressed TCRB sequences. Measured with immunoSEQ multiplex PCR; TCRdb has only the in-frame clones, and not every one. The sample holds around 240,000 clones, 9% to 10% seen once. This clone turned up a few times. The germline gives CDR1 KGHSH, CDR2 LQKENI. The CDR3 runs 17 residues. Losses at the gene ends were 3 bases for V and 2 bases for J; bases not matched to a gene: 7. The chain links TRBV18 to TRBJ2-6; 7 bases are a match to TRBD1. The sequenced sample consisted of naive CD4+ T cells from blood. The receptor was isolated from a woman aged 18-29 years in good health. The CDR3 reads CASSPKTGRTGANVLTF. CDR3 coding DNA: TGTGCCAGCTCACCCAAGACAGGGCGCACTGGGGCCAACGTCCTGACTTTC. The whole variable domain, filled in from reference TRBV18 and TRBJ2-6, reads NAGVMQNPRHLVRRRGQEARLRCSPMKGHSHVYWYRQLPEEGLKFMVYLQKENIIDESGMPKERFSAEFPKEGPSILRIQQVVRGDSAAYFCASSPKTGRTGANVLTFGAGSRLTVL.